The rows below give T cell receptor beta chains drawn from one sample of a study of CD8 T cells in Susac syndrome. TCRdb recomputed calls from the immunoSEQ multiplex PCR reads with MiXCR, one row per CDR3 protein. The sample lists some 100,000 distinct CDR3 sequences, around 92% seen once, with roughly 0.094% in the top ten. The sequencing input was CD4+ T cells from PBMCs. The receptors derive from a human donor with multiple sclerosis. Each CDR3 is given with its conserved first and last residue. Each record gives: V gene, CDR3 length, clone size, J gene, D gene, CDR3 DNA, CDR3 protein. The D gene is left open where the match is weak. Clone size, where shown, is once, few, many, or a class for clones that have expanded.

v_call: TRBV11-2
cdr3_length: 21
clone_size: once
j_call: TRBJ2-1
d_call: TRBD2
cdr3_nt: TGTGCCAGCAGCTTGCTACCGGGACTAGCGGGGGTTCCCAGCTCCTACAATGAGCAGTTCTTC
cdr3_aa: CASSLLPGLAGVPSSYNEQFF

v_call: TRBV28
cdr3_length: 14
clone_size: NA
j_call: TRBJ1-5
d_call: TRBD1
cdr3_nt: TGTGCCAGCAGTTACAGGGGGCTCAATCAGCCCCAGCATTTT
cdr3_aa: CASSYRGLNQPQHF

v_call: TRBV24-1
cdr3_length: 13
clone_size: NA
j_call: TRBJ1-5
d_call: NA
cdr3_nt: TGTGCCACCAGTTCGGGAACTAATCAGCCCCAGCATTTT
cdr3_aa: CATSSGTNQPQHF

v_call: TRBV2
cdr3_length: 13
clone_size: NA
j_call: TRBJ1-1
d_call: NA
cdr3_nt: TGTGCCACAATGGCGGACAGAGACACTGAAGCTTTCTTT
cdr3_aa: CATMADRDTEAFF

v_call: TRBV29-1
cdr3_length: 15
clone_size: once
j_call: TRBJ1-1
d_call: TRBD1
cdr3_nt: TGCAGCGTTGAATCCCAGGGGGTGAGAAAGACTGAAGCTTTCTTT
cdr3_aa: CSVESQGVRKTEAFF

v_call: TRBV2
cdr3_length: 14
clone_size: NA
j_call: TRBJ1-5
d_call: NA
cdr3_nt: TGTGCCAGCACGGGCATCCGTGGCAATCAGCCCCAGCATTTT
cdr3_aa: CASTGIRGNQPQHF

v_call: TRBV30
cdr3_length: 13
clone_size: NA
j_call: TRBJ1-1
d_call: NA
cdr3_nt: TGTGCCTGGAATCGGGGTTTTGACACTGAAGCTTTCTTT
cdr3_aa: CAWNRGFDTEAFF

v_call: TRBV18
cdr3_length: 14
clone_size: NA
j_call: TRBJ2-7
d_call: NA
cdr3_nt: TGTGCCAGCTCACCACCGAGTAGCTCCTACGAGCAGTACTTC
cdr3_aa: CASSPPSSSYEQYF

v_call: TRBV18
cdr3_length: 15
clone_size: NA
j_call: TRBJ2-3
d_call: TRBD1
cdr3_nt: TGTGCCAGCTCACTCGCGACAGGGGAAACAGATACGCAGTATTTT
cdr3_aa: CASSLATGETDTQYF

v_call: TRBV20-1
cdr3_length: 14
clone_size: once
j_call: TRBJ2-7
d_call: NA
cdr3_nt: TGCAGTGCTAGAGATCTAGACCCTCCCTACGAGCAGTACTTC
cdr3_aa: CSARDLDPPYEQYF

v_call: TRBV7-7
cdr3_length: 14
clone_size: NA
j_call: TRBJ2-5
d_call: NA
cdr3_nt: TGTGCTAGCAGTCCAGACAGGCGAGGGGAGACCCAGTACTTC
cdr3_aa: CASSPDRRGETQYF

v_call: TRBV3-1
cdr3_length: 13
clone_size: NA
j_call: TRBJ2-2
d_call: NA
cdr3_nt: TGTGCCAGCAGCGGACCCAGGGTCGGGGAGCTGTTTTTT
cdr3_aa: CASSGPRVGELFF

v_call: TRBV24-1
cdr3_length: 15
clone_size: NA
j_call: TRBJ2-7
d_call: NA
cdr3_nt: TGTGCCACCAGTGATTCGAGGACTTGGTCCTACGAGCAGTACTTC
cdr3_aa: CATSDSRTWSYEQYF

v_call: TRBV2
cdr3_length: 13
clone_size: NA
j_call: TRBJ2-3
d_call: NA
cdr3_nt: TGTGCCAGCAGTGAAAGGCCCGGGGGTACGCAGTATTTT
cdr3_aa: CASSERPGGTQYF

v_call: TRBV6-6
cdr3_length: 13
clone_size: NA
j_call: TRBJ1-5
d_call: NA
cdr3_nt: TGTGCCAGCAAGGAGGGGTACATCCAGCCCCAGCATTTT
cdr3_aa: CASKEGYIQPQHF

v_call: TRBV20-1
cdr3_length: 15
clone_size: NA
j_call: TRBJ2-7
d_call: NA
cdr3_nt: TGCAGTGCTAGACCGGGACTGGCAAGCTCCTACGAGCAGTACTTC
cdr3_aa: CSARPGLASSYEQYF

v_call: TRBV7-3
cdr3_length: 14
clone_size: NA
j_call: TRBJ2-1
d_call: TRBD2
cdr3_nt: TGTGCCAGCAGCTTAGGTGGGACTAACAATGAGCAGTTCTTC
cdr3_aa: CASSLGGTNNEQFF

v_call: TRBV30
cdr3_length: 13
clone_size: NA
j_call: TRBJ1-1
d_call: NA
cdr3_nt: TGTGCCTGGAGTGTACGTGTCGACACTGAAGCTTTCTTT
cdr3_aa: CAWSVRVDTEAFF

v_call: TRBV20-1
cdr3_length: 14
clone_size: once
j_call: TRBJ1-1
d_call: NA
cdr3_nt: TGCAGTGCTAGAGGAAAGGCCGCAACCCTTGAAGCTTTCTTT
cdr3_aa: CSARGKAATLEAFF

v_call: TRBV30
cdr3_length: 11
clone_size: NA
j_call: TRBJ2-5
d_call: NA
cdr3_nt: TGTGCCTGGAGTGTAATAGAGACCCAGTACTTC
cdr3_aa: CAWSVIETQYF

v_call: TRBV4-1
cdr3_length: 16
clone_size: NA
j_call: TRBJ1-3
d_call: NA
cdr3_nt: TGCGCCAGCAGCCTGGGAGGTCAAGCCTCTGGAAACACCATATATTTT
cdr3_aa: CASSLGGQASGNTIYF

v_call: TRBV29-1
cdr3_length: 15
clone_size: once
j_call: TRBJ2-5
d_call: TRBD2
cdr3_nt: TGCAGCGTGGCAGACCTAGCGGGGGGGCAAGAGACCCAGTACTTC
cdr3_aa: CSVADLAGGQETQYF

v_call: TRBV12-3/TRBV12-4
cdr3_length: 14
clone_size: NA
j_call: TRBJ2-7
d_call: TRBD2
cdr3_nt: TGTGCCAGCAGTTCCGCGGGGGAGTCCTACGAGCAGTACTTC
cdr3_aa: CASSSAGESYEQYF